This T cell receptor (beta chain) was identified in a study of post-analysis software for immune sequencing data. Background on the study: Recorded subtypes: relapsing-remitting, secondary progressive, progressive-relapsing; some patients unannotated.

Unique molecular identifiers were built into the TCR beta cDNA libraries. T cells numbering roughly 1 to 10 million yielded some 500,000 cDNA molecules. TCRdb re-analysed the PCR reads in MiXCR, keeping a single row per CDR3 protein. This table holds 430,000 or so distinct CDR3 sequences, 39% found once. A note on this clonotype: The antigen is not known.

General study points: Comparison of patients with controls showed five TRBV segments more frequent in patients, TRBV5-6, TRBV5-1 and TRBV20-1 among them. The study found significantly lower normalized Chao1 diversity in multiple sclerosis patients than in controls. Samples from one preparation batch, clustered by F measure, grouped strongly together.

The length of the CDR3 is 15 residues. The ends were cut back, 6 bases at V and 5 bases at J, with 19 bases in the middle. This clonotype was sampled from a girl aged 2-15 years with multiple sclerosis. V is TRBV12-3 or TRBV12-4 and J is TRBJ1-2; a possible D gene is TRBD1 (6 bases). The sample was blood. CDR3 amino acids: CASRPSGEIPYGYTF. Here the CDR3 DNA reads TGTGCCAGCAGACCATCAGGGGAGATCCCATATGGCTACACCTTC.